The rows below give T cell receptor beta chains drawn from one sample of a study of blood T cell repertoires in COVID-19. The protocol was immunoSEQ multiplex PCR, while the TCRdb copy is restricted to in-frame clones and leaves out a portion. The table has about 200,000 clones, around 89% seen once; the top ten hold 1.2%. Sample: PBMCs or T cells enriched from blood (not recorded which). The source of these receptors is a man aged 30 to 45 who had recovered from COVID-19. The CDR3 runs from the conserved cysteine through the conserved F or W. Fields, in order: clone size, V gene, D gene, J gene, CDR3 protein, CDR3 DNA. The D gene is left open where the match is weak. The size of a clone is reported for some rows only, either as once, few or many, or as a class for expanded clones.

>few|TRBV19|-|TRBJ1-5
CASGGDQPQHF
TGTGCCAGTGGGGGGGATCAGCCCCAGCATTTT
>-|TRBV9|-|TRBJ2-3
CASSVAGDSPFTDTQYF
TGTGCCAGCAGCGTAGCGGGAGACAGCCCTTTCACAGATACGCAGTATTTT
>-|TRBV6-6|TRBD1|TRBJ1-1
CASRLGTGRPEAFF
TGTGCCAGCAGACTTGGGACAGGCCGTCCTGAAGCTTTCTTT
>-|TRBV27|TRBD2|TRBJ2-1
CASSFFPGREGHRNEQFF
TGTGCCAGCAGTTTTTTTCCGGGTCGGGAGGGTCATCGAAATGAGCAGTTCTTC
>once|TRBV7-9|-|TRBJ1-2
CASSLGPIFYGYTF
TGTGCCAGCAGCTTAGGGCCGATTTTCTATGGCTACACCTTC
>-|TRBV19|-|TRBJ2-6
CASTRLEGSGANVLTF
TGTGCCAGTACCAGATTGGAGGGATCTGGGGCCAACGTCCTGACTTTC
>-|TRBV18|TRBD1|TRBJ1-1
CASSRDRGQGTEAFF
TGTGCCAGCTCACGAGACAGGGGGCAGGGTACTGAAGCTTTCTTT
>-|TRBV6-5|-|TRBJ1-4
CASSPIGADNEKLFF
TGTGCCAGCAGCCCCATAGGGGCGGATAATGAAAAACTGTTTTTT
>once|TRBV19|TRBD1|TRBJ1-5
CASSLRTGLSNQPQHF
TGTGCCAGTAGTCTACGGACAGGTTTAAGCAATCAGCCCCAGCATTTT
>-|TRBV3-1/TRBV3-2|TRBD2|TRBJ2-3
CASSQGPYRGLGTDTQYF
TGTGCCAGCAGCCAAGGACCCTATAGGGGACTAGGCACAGATACGCAGTATTTT
>-|TRBV11-3|TRBD2|TRBJ2-5
CASSSGLAGEETQYF
TGTGCCAGCAGCTCTGGACTAGCGGGGGAAGAGACCCAGTACTTC
>-|TRBV7-9|-|TRBJ2-1
CASSLAGLPYNEQFF
TGTGCCAGCAGCTTAGCGGGGCTCCCCTACAATGAGCAGTTCTTC
>-|TRBV30|TRBD1|TRBJ1-2
CAWSPWDRDGGYTF
TGTGCCTGGAGTCCCTGGGACAGGGACGGTGGCTACACCTTC
>once|TRBV4-3|TRBD1|TRBJ1-4
CASSQDMRQGNEKLFF
TGCGCCAGCAGCCAAGATATGCGACAGGGTAATGAAAAACTGTTTTTT
>-|TRBV6-2/TRBV6-3|TRBD1|TRBJ2-1
CASSRGQVSYNEQFF
TGTGCCAGCAGCCGGGGACAGGTCTCCTACAATGAGCAGTTCTTC
>few|TRBV11-2|-|TRBJ2-7
CASKTLAGSYEQYF
TGTGCCAGCAAAACGCTTGCGGGTTCCTACGAGCAGTACTTC
>-|TRBV7-9|-|TRBJ2-7
CASSLAQGPYEQYF
TGTGCCAGCAGCTTAGCGCAGGGGCCCTACGAGCAGTACTTC
>-|TRBV28|-|TRBJ1-1
CASSQPGKNTEAFF
TGTGCCAGCAGCCAACCGGGAAAGAACACTGAAGCTTTCTTT
>once|TRBV2|TRBD1|TRBJ1-2
CASSGRTGDGYTF
TGTGCCAGCAGTGGCCGGACAGGGGATGGCTACACCTTC
>-|TRBV7-9|TRBD1|TRBJ1-5
CASSTGTGLNQPQHF
TGTGCCAGCAGCACGGGGACAGGCCTCAATCAGCCCCAGCATTTT
>once|TRBV24-1|TRBD2|TRBJ2-5
CATSEPRAGGVETQYF
TGTGCCACCAGTGAGCCCAGGGCGGGAGGAGTCGAGACCCAGTACTTC
>-|TRBV12-3/TRBV12-4|-|TRBJ2-2
CASSFPGAGELFF
TGTGCCAGCAGTTTCCCAGGTGCCGGGGAGCTGTTTTTT
>-|TRBV30|-|TRBJ2-7
CAWIRDTYEQYF
TGTGCCTGGATTCGGGATACCTACGAGCAGTACTTC
>-|TRBV28|TRBD1|TRBJ1-2
CASTSGTGGGGYTF
TGTGCCAGCACCTCGGGGACAGGGGGCGGTGGCTACACCTTC
>-|TRBV24-1|TRBD1|TRBJ2-7
CATSDSGTGFYEQYF
TGTGCCACCAGTGATTCCGGGACAGGCTTTTACGAGCAGTACTTC
>-|TRBV5-8|TRBD1|TRBJ1-5
CASSPDRPSPQHF
TGTGCCAGCAGCCCGGACAGGCCCTCGCCCCAGCATTTT
>-|TRBV2|TRBD1|TRBJ1-1
CASSRTGQLKGGF
TGTGCCAGCAGTCGGACAGGCCAATTGAAGGGGGGCTTT
>-|TRBV3-1/TRBV3-2|-|TRBJ2-7
CASSQVRSSYEQYF
TGTGCCAGCAGCCAAGTTCGGAGTTCCTACGAGCAGTACTTC
>-|TRBV14|-|TRBJ1-1
CASSQWDSEAFF
TGTGCCAGCAGCCAGTGGGACTCTGAAGCTTTCTTT
>-|TRBV7-2|-|TRBJ1-6
CASSLAGGRNSPLHF
TGTGCCAGCAGCCTAGCAGGAGGGAGAAATTCACCCCTCCACTTT
>-|TRBV19|TRBD1|TRBJ2-3
CASSIRDRDTDTQYF
TGTGCCAGTAGTATCAGGGACAGGGATACAGATACGCAGTATTTT
>-|TRBV23-1|TRBD1|TRBJ2-7
CASRRTRDSPWYEQYF
TGCGCCAGCAGGAGAACCCGGGACAGCCCGTGGTACGAGCAGTACTTC
>-|TRBV10-3|TRBD2|TRBJ2-2
CAIRAGGLSGELFF
TGTGCCATCAGAGCGGGAGGGCTTTCCGGGGAGCTGTTTTTT
>once|TRBV5-1|-|TRBJ2-7
CASSRDKSSYEQYF
TGCGCCAGCAGCCGGGACAAGAGCTCCTACGAGCAGTACTTC